This TCR beta chain was profiled in a study of shared clonotypes between healthy human individuals. Clones were read by immunoSEQ multiplex PCR, and TCRdb kept only the in-frame ones, dropping some. The table has 2.3 million or so clones, approximately 95% seen once. The CDR3 has 15 residues. The germline V and J ends were trimmed by 5 bases and 2 bases, with 13 bases remaining between them. Germline V lookup: CDR1 MNHEY, CDR2 SVGAGI. The chain uses TRBV6-5 and TRBJ2-4, with D tentatively TRBD1 (7 bases). The sequenced material came from naive CD4+ T cells from PBMCs. Subset indicated: CD45RA+ positively selected. The sequence was obtained from a man younger than 30 in good health. Some clones in this sample may be carry-over from other donors' samples. CDR3 coding DNA: TGTGCCAGCAGTACAGGGGACTGGACCAAAAACATTCAGTACTTC. It specifies CASSTGDWTKNIQYF.